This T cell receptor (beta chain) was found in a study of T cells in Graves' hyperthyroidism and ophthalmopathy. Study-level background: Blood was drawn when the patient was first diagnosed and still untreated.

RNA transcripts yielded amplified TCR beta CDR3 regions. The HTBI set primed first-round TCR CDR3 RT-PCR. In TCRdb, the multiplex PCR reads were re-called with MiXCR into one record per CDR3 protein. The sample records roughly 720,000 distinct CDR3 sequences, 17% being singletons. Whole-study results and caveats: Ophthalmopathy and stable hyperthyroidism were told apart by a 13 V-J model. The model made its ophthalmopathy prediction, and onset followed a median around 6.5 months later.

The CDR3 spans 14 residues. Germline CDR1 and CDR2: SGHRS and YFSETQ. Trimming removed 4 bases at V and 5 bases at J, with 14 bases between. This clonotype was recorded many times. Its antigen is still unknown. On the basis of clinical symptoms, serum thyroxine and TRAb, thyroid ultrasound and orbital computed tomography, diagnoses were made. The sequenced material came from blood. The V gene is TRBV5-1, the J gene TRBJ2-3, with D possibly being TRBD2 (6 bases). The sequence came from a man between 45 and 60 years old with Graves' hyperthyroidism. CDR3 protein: CASSLRDGGDTQYF. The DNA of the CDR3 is TGCGCCAGCAGCCTGCGGGACGGTGGAGATACGCAGTATTTT.